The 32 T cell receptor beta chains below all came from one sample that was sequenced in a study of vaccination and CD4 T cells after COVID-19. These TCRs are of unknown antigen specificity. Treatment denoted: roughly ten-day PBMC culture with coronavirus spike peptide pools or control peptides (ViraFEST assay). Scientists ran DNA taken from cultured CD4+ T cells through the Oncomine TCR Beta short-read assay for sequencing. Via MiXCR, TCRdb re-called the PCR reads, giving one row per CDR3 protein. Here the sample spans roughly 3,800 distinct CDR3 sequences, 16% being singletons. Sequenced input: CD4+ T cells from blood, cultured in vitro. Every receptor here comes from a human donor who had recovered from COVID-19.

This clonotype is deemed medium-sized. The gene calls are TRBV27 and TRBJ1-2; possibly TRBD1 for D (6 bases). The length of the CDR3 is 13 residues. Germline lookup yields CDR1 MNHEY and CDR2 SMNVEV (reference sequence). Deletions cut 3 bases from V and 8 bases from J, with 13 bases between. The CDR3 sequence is CASSLRGAQGYTF. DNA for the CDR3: TGTGCCAGCAGTTTGAGGGGGGCGCAGGGCTACACCTTC.

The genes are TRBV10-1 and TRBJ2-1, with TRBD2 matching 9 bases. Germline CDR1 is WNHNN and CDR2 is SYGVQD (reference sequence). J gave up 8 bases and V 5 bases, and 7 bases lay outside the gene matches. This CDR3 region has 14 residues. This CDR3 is CASSWPAGGDEQFF. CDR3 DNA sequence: TGCGCCAGCAGTTGGCCAGCGGGGGGCGATGAGCAGTTCTTC.

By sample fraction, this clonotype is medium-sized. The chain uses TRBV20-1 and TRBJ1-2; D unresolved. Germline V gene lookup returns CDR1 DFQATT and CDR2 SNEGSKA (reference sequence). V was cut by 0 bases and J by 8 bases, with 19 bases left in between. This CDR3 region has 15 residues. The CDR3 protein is CSARDRGAETRGYTF. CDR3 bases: TGCAGTGCTAGAGATAGAGGCGCCGAGACCAGGGGCTACACCTTC.

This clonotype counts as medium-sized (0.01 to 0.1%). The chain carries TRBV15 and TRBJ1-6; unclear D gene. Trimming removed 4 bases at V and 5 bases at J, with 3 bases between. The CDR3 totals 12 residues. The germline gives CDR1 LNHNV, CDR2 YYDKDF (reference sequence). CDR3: CATSTNNSPLHF. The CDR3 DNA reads TGTGCCACCAGCACTAATAATTCACCCCTCCACTTT.

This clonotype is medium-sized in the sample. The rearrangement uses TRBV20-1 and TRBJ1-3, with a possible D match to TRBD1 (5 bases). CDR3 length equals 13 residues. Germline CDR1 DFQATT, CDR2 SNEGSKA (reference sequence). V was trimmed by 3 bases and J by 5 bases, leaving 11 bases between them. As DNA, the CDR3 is TGCAGTGCTAGTGGGGGGGAGAGAAACACCATATATTTT. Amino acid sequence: CSASGGERNTIYF.

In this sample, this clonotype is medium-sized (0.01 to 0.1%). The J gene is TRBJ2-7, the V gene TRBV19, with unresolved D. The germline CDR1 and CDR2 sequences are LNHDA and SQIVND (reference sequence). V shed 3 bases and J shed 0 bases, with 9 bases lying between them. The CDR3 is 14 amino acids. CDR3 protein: CASSIGRASYEQYF. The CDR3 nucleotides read TGTGCCAGTAGTATCGGTAGAGCCTCCTACGAGCAGTACTTC.

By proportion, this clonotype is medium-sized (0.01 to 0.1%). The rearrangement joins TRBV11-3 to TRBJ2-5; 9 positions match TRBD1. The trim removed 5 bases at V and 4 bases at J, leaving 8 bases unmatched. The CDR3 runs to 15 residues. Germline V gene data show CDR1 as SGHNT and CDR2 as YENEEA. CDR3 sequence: CASSRPGQGGETQYF. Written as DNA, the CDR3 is TGTGCCAGCAGCCGTCCGGGACAGGGAGGAGAGACCCAGTACTTC.

The CDR3 coding sequence is TGCAGTGCTAGATCCGATGCGACAGGGGAAGAGACCCAGTACTTC. Its translation is CSARSDATGEETQYF. The V call is TRBV20-1, the J call TRBJ2-5, with 8 bases matching TRBD1. The V gene's germline CDR1 is DFQATT and CDR2 SNEGSKA (reference sequence). The V and J ends lost 2 bases and 3 bases, in that order; junction bases with no gene match: 8. This CDR3 spans 15 amino acids.

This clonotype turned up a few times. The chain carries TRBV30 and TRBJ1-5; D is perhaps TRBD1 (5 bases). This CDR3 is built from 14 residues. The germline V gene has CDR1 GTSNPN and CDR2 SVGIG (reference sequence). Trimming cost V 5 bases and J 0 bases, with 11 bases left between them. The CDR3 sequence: CAWGDSNSNQPQHF. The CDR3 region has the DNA TGTGCCTGGGGCGACAGTAATAGCAATCAGCCCCAGCATTTT.

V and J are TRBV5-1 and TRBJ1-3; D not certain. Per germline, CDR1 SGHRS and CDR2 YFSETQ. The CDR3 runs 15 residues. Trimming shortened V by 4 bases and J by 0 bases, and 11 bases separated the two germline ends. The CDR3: CASSGAGTSGNTIYF. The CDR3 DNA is TGCGCCAGCAGCGGCGCGGGAACCTCTGGAAACACCATATATTTT.

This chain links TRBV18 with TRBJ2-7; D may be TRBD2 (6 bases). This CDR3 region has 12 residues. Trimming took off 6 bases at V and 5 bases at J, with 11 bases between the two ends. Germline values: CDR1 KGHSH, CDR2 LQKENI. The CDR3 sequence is CASSPGEDEQYF. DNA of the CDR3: TGTGCCAGCTCCCCCGGGGAGGACGAGCAGTACTTC.

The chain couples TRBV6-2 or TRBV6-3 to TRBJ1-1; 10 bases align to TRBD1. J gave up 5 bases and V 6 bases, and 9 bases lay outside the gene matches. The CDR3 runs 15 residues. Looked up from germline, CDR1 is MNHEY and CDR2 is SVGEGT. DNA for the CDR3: TGTGCCAGCAGGGACCGACAGGGGGCTAAGACTGAAGCTTTCTTT. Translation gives CASRDRQGAKTEAFF.

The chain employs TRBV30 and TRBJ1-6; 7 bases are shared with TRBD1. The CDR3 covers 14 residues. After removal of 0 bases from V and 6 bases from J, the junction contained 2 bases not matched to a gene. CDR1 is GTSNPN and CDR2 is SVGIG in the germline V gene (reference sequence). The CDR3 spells CAWSVDRVNSPLHF. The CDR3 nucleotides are TGTGCCTGGAGTGTCGACAGGGTTAATTCACCCCTCCACTTT.

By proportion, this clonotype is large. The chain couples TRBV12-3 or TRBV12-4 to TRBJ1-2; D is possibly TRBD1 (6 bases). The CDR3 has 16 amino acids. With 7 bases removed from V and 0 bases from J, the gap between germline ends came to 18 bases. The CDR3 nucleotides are TGTGCCAGCACCAATTCCGGGACACATGCTAACTATGGCTACACCTTC. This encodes CASTNSGTHANYGYTF.

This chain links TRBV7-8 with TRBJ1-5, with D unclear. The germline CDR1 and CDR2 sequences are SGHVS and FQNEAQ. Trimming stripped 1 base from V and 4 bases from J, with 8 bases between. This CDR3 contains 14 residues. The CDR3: CASSLGSVNQPQHF. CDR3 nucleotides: TGTGCCAGCAGCTTAGGAAGTGTAAATCAGCCCCAGCATTTT. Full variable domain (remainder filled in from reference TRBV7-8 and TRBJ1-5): GAGVSQSPRYKVAKRGQDVALRCDPISGHVSLFWYQQALGQGPEFLTYFQNEAQLDKSGLPSDRFFAERPEGSVSTLKIQRTQQEDSAVYLCASSLGSVNQPQHFGDGTRLSIL.

The CDR3 spells CSDVGRILNTEAFF. The CDR3 nucleotides read TGCAGCGACGTCGGGAGGATCCTGAACACTGAAGCTTTCTTT. The rearrangement links TRBV29-1 to TRBJ1-1; D gene unclear. V lost 7 bases to trimming and J lost 0 bases, with 15 bases between them. Germline V gene sequence: CDR1 SQVTM, CDR2 ANQGSEA. The CDR3 has 14 residues.

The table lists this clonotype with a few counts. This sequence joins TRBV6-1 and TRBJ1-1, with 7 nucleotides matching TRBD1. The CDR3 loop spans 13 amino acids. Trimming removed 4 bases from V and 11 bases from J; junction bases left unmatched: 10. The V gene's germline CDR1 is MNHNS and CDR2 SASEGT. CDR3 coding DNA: TGTGCCAGCAGTGGCTCAAGGACAGGAAGGGCTTTCTTT. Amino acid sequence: CASSGSRTGRAFF.

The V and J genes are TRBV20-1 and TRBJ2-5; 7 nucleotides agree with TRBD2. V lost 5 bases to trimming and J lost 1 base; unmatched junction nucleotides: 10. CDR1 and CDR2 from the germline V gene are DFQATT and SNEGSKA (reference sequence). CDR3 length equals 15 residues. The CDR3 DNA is TGCAGTGCTTCTTTTACCGGGACTATCCAAGAGACCCAGTACTTC. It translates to CSASFTGTIQETQYF.

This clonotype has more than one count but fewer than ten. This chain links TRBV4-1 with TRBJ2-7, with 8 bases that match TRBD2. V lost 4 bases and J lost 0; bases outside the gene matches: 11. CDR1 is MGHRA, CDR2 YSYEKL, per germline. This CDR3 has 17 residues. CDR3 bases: TGCGCCAGCAGCCCCCCCGGGGGGAGCGGGGGCTCCTACGAGCAGTACTTC. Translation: CASSPPGGSGGSYEQYF.

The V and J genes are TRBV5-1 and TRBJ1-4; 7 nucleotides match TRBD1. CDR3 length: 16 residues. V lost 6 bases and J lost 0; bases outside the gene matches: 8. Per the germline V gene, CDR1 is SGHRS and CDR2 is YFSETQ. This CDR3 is CASTLRGGTTNEKLFF. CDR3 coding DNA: TGCGCCAGCACCCTCAGGGGGGGTACAACTAATGAAAAACTGTTTTTT.

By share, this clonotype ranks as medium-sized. CDR3 DNA sequence: TGTGCCAGCAGCTTAGATCCGGCAGATACGCAGTATTTT. Its protein is CASSLDPADTQYF. V and J are TRBV7-9 and TRBJ2-3, with D uncertain. Germline V gene data show CDR1 as SEHNR and CDR2 as FQNEAQ (reference sequence). This CDR3 has 13 amino acids. Between the trimmed V and J ends, which lost 1 base and 4 bases, there was a span of 6 bases.

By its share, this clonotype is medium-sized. This CDR3 is CASSEPRETDFYNSPLHF. CDR3 bases: TGTGCCAGCAGTGAACCAAGGGAGACAGATTTCTATAATTCACCCCTCCACTTT. The chain employs TRBV6-1 and TRBJ1-6; tentatively, D is TRBD1 (5 bases). The length of the CDR3 is 18 residues. The germline CDR1 and CDR2 sequences are MNHNS and SASEGT. The V and J ends lost 2 bases and 3 bases respectively, with 17 bases between them.

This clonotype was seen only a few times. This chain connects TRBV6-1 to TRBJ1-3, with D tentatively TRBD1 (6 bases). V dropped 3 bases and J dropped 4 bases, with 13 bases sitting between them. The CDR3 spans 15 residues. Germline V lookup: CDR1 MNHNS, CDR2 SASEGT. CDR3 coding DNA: TGTGCCAGCAGTGACGGTGGGGGCAGGGGAAACACCATATATTTT. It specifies CASSDGGGRGNTIYF.

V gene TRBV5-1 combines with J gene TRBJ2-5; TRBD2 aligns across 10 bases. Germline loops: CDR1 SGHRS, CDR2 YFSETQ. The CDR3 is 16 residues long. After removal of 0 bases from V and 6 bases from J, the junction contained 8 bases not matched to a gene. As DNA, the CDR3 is TGCGCCAGCAGCTTGGTAGCGGGGGGACCGGAACAGACCCAGTACTTC. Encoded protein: CASSLVAGGPEQTQYF.

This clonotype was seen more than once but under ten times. CDR3 sequence (DNA): TGTGCCAGTATCCCCGGGCCCCTTCTGCCGTCGTCTTTGGCTTTCTTT. The encoded protein is CASIPGPLLPSSLAFF. This chain links TRBV19 with TRBJ1-1; D is uncertain. The CDR3 runs 16 residues. Trimming removed 7 bases from V and 11 bases from J, with 29 bases in between. CDR1 is LNHDA and CDR2 is SQIVND in the germline V gene (reference sequence).

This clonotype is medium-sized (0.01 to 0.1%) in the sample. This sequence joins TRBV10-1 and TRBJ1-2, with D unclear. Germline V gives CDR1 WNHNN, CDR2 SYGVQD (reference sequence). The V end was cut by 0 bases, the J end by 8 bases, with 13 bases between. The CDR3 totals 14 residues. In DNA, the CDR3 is TGCGCCAGCAGTGAGTCCAACCGGTCCTGGGGCTACACCTTC. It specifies CASSESNRSWGYTF.

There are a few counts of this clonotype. CDR3 DNA: TGTGCCAGCAGCTTCCGGACAGGTGGAGCTTACCAAGAGACCCAGTACTTC. Protein: CASSFRTGGAYQETQYF. This chain joins TRBV7-9 and TRBJ2-5; 7 positions agree with TRBD1. V dropped 3 bases and J dropped 0; count of bases not matched to a gene: 10. Germline CDR1 and CDR2: SEHNR and FQNEAQ (reference sequence). CDR3 length: 17 amino acids.

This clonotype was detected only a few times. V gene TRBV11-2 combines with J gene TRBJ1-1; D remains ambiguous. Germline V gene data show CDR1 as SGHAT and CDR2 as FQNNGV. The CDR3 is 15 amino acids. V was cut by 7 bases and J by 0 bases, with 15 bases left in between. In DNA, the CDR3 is TGTGCCAGCACCGGCGGGATAGCGATGAACACTGAAGCTTTCTTT. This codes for CASTGGIAMNTEAFF. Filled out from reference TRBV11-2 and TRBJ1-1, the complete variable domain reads EAGVAQSPRYKIIEKRQSVAFWCNPISGHATLYWYQQILGQGPKLLIQFQNNGVVDDSQLPKDRFSAERLKGVDSTLKIQPAKLEDSAVYLCASTGGIAMNTEAFFGQGTRLTVV.

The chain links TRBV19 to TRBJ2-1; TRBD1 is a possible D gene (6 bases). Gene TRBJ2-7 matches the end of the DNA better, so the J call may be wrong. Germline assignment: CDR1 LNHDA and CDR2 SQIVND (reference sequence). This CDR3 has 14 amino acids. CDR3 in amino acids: CASRPTGTGNEQYF. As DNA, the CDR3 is TGTGCCAGTAGACCGACAGGAACCGGGAACGAGCAGTACTTC.

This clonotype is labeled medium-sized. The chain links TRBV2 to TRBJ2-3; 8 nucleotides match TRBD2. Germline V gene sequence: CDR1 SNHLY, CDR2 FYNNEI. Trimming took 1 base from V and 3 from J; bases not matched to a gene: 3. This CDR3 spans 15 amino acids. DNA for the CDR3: TGTGCCAGCAGTGAAGGCGGGGGGAGTACAGATACGCAGTATTTT. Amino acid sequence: CASSEGGGSTDTQYF.

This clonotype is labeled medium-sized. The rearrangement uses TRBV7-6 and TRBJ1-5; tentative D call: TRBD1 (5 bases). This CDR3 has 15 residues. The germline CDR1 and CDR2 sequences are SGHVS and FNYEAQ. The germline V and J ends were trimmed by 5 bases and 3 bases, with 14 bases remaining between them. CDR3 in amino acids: CASSPNSGYNQPQHF. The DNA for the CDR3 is TGTGCCAGCAGCCCTAATTCAGGGTACAATCAGCCCCAGCATTTT.

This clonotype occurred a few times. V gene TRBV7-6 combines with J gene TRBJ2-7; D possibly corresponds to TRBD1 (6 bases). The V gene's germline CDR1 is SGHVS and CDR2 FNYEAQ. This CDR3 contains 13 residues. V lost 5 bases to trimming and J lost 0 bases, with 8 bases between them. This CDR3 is CASSPDSSYEQYF. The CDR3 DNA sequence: TGTGCCAGCAGCCCGGACAGCTCCTACGAGCAGTACTTC.